The rows below give T cell receptor beta chains drawn from one sample of a study of identical twins. TCRdb re-called the 5' RACE reads through MiXCR, storing one row per CDR3 protein. The table records about 530,000 distinct CDR3 sequences, roughly 15% of them present only once. This sample also appeared in a second study, on yellow fever vaccine responses in identical twins.

Sequenced sample: CD4+ T cells sorted from blood. The receptors were gathered from a woman between 18 and 30 years old in good health. Each CDR3 is given with its conserved first and last residue. The order of the fields is J gene, V gene, clone size, D gene, CDR3 protein, CDR3 DNA. D genes are given only for firm matches. Size is omitted from some rows. Given values are once, few, many or a class for expanded clones.

j_call: TRBJ1-1
v_call: TRBV28
clone_size: few
d_call: TRBD1
cdr3_aa: CASSLRGMGSDRGRHTEAFF
cdr3_nt: TGTGCCAGCAGTTTAAGAGGAATGGGGTCGGACAGGGGGAGGCACACTGAAGCTTTCTTT

j_call: TRBJ2-2
v_call: TRBV5-1
clone_size: few
d_call: .
cdr3_aa: CASSLILQMTGELFF
cdr3_nt: TGCGCCAGCAGCTTGATTTTACAGATGACCGGGGAGCTGTTTTTT

j_call: TRBJ2-3
v_call: TRBV6-1
clone_size: .
d_call: .
cdr3_aa: CASSVLNTDTQYF
cdr3_nt: TGTGCCAGCAGTGTGCTGAACACAGATACGCAGTATTTT

j_call: TRBJ2-3
v_call: TRBV9
clone_size: .
d_call: .
cdr3_aa: CASSAGKGSGGLSTDTQYF
cdr3_nt: TGTGCCAGCAGCGCGGGGAAGGGATCCGGGGGACTTAGCACAGATACGCAGTATTTT

j_call: TRBJ2-5
v_call: TRBV18
clone_size: few
d_call: .
cdr3_aa: CASSPPYGQETQYF
cdr3_nt: TGTGCCAGCTCACCACCTTACGGCCAAGAGACCCAGTACTTC

j_call: TRBJ2-3
v_call: TRBV18
clone_size: .
d_call: TRBD2
cdr3_aa: CASSPRGLAGVPVTQYF
cdr3_nt: TGTGCCAGCTCACCAAGAGGACTAGCGGGAGTTCCGGTTACGCAGTATTTT

j_call: TRBJ1-1
v_call: TRBV20-1
clone_size: .
d_call: .
cdr3_aa: CSARQVGHTEAFF
cdr3_nt: TGCAGTGCTAGACAGGTTGGTCACACTGAAGCTTTCTTT

j_call: TRBJ1-4
v_call: TRBV11-2
clone_size: few
d_call: .
cdr3_aa: CASSLVVTEEKLFF
cdr3_nt: TGTGCCAGCAGCTTAGTTGTAACGGAGGAAAAACTGTTTTTT

j_call: TRBJ2-3
v_call: TRBV29-1
clone_size: many
d_call: .
cdr3_aa: CSVERGADTQYF
cdr3_nt: TGCAGCGTTGAAAGGGGAGCAGATACGCAGTATTTT

j_call: TRBJ1-2
v_call: TRBV5-1
clone_size: .
d_call: .
cdr3_aa: CASSLASPGTNYGYTF
cdr3_nt: TGCGCCAGCAGCTTGGCCAGCCCCGGGACTAACTATGGCTACACCTTC

j_call: TRBJ2-1
v_call: TRBV12-5
clone_size: few
d_call: .
cdr3_aa: CASGLRLASSYNEQFF
cdr3_nt: TGTGCTAGTGGTTTAAGGCTAGCTTCATCCTACAATGAGCAGTTCTTC

j_call: TRBJ1-2
v_call: TRBV20-1
clone_size: .
d_call: TRBD1
cdr3_aa: CSANLPGQPYGCTF
cdr3_nt: TGCAGTGCTAACCTTCCGGGACAGCCCTATGGCTGCACCTTC

j_call: TRBJ2-5
v_call: TRBV5-1
clone_size: .
d_call: TRBD1
cdr3_aa: CASSARQGAGETQYF
cdr3_nt: TGCGCCAGCAGCGCAAGACAGGGGGCAGGAGAGACCCAGTACTTC

j_call: TRBJ1-1
v_call: TRBV3-1
clone_size: .
d_call: .
cdr3_aa: CASSPDQQRMNTEAFF
cdr3_nt: TGTGCCAGCAGCCCTGATCAGCAGAGAATGAACACTGAAGCTTTCTTT

j_call: TRBJ2-3
v_call: TRBV11-1
clone_size: .
d_call: .
cdr3_aa: CASSLVRVSTGSTDTQYF
cdr3_nt: TGTGCCAGCAGCTTAGTCCGCGTGTCCACGGGGAGCACAGATACGCAGTATTTT

j_call: TRBJ2-5
v_call: TRBV5-5
clone_size: few
d_call: TRBD2
cdr3_aa: CASSPGGFQETQYF
cdr3_nt: TGTGCCAGCAGCCCGGGAGGGTTCCAAGAGACCCAGTACTTC

j_call: TRBJ2-5
v_call: TRBV28
clone_size: .
d_call: .
cdr3_aa: CASSAGGAETQYF
cdr3_nt: TGTGCCAGCAGTGCTGGGGGCGCGGAGACCCAGTACTTC

j_call: TRBJ2-1
v_call: TRBV27
clone_size: .
d_call: TRBD2
cdr3_aa: CASSLSGRFHNEQFF
cdr3_nt: TGTGCCAGCAGTTTGAGCGGGAGGTTCCACAATGAGCAGTTCTTC

j_call: TRBJ2-1
v_call: TRBV29-1
clone_size: many
d_call: .
cdr3_aa: CSVLVAGANNEQFF
cdr3_nt: TGCAGCGTTCTGGTCGCTGGAGCTAACAATGAGCAGTTCTTC

j_call: TRBJ2-3
v_call: TRBV6-1
clone_size: .
d_call: TRBD2
cdr3_aa: CASSPGGRTDTQYF
cdr3_nt: TGTGCCAGCAGTCCGGGAGGACGCACAGATACGCAGTATTTT